Each of the 14 T cell receptor beta chains below was sequenced from the same sample in a study of blood T cell repertoires in COVID-19. Sequencing used immunoSEQ multiplex PCR; TCRdb keeps in-frame clones, though not all of them. This sample carries 100,000 or so clones, over 80% of them seen once, and the ten largest clones take around 6%. Source material: peripheral blood. The origin of the receptors is a man in his forties or fifties with active COVID-19.

This sequence joins TRBV29-1 and TRBJ2-3, with 7 bases that match TRBD1. The length of the CDR3 is 13 residues. The ends lost 7 bases at V and 3 bases at J; junction bases unmatched: 7. From germline, CDR1 is SQVTM and CDR2 ANQGSEA. CDR3 sequence reads: CSGRTGPTDTQYF. For the CDR3, the DNA is TGCAGCGGAAGGACAGGACCAACAGATACGCAGTATTTT.

The chain recombines TRBV6-1 with TRBJ2-7; the match to TRBD1 covers 8 bases. Germline CDR1 MNHNS, CDR2 SASEGT. J gave up 1 base and V 4 bases, and 9 bases lay outside the gene matches. This CDR3 spans 16 amino acids. The CDR3 protein is CASSGLGTGGSYEQYF. CDR3 in DNA: TGTGCCAGCAGTGGATTGGGGACAGGAGGTTCCTACGAGCAGTACTTC.

The J gene is TRBJ1-4, the V gene TRBV7-9, with 10 bases fitting TRBD1. Unmatched junction bases numbered 7, after V lost 5 bases and J lost 7 bases. The CDR3 extends over 15 amino acids. Germline V gene sequence: CDR1 SEHNR, CDR2 FQNEAQ (reference sequence). CDR3 amino acids: CASSRGDRGIEKLFF. CDR3 sequence (DNA): TGTGCCAGCAGCCGCGGGGACAGGGGAATTGAAAAACTGTTTTTT.

The CDR3 DNA sequence: TGCGCCAGCAGCCTTTTAGCGGGAGGCGGCACAGATACGCAGTATTTT. This encodes CASSLLAGGGTDTQYF. V is TRBV4-1 and J is TRBJ2-3; 10 nucleotides match TRBD2. Germline CDR1 and CDR2: MGHRA and YSYEKL. The CDR3 runs to 16 residues. Trimming cost V 4 bases and J 1 base; bases outside gene matches: 5.

The chain joins TRBV5-1 to TRBJ2-5; the match to TRBD2 covers 8 bases. Looked up from germline, CDR1 is SGHRS and CDR2 is YFSETQ. The CDR3 loop spans 15 amino acids. V dropped 3 bases and J dropped 1; count of bases not matched to a gene: 5. The chain's CDR3 is CASSSGLAVQETQYF. CDR3 nucleotide sequence: TGCGCCAGCAGCTCAGGACTAGCCGTCCAAGAGACCCAGTACTTC.

The chain has TRBV20-1 and TRBJ1-2, with D unresolved. Germline lookup yields CDR1 DFQATT and CDR2 SNEGSKA (reference sequence). V lost 5 bases and J 8 bases, leaving 9 bases between the germline ends. The CDR3 covers 10 residues. CDR3 sequence: CSARRGGYTF. The CDR3, as DNA: TGCAGTGCTCGCCGCGGGGGCTACACCTTC.

J is TRBJ2-7 and V is TRBV27, with TRBD2 matching 8 bases. The CDR3 has 15 residues. Losses at the gene ends were 4 bases for V and 2 bases for J; bases not matched to a gene: 7. Per the germline V gene, CDR1 is MNHEY and CDR2 is SMNVEV (reference sequence). This chain's CDR3 is CASSSRPGLAYEQYF. The CDR3 DNA sequence: TGTGCCAGCAGTTCGCGCCCGGGACTAGCCTACGAGCAGTACTTC.

V gene TRBV5-1 combines with J gene TRBJ2-5, with a tentative D call TRBD2 (5 bases). Germline lookup yields CDR1 SGHRS and CDR2 YFSETQ. Trimming cost V 0 bases and J 2 bases, with 11 bases left between them. This CDR3 has 15 amino acids. The DNA of the CDR3 is TGCGCCAGCAGCTTGGGACTACAGAAACAAGAGACCCAGTACTTC. Translated, it gives CASSLGLQKQETQYF.

This sequence joins TRBV15 and TRBJ2-7; 9 bases agree with TRBD2. The CDR3 sequence is 14 residues long. The J segment lost 5 bases and the V segment lost 3 bases, leaving 5 bases of the junction unmatched. CDR1 is LNHNV and CDR2 is YYDKDF in the germline V gene (reference sequence). CDR3 sequence: CATSSSSGTNEQYF. The CDR3 bases are TGTGCCACCAGCAGCTCTAGCGGGACAAACGAGCAGTACTTC.

This clone appeared once. The V call is TRBV5-1, the J call TRBJ2-2; D not resolved. The CDR3 has 15 residues. Per the germline V gene, CDR1 is SGHRS and CDR2 is YFSETQ. V was shortened by 0 bases and J by 4 bases, with 10 bases between the two germline ends. Here the CDR3 reads CASSLAALSTGELFF. Written as DNA, the CDR3 is TGCGCCAGCAGCTTGGCCGCTCTAAGCACCGGGGAGCTGTTTTTT.

V usage is TRBV30 and J usage is TRBJ1-1, with D unclear. Germline V gene lookup returns CDR1 GTSNPN and CDR2 SVGIG (reference sequence). The CDR3 runs to 13 residues. V shed 2 bases and J shed 7 bases, with 14 bases lying between them. CDR3 nucleotide sequence: TGTGCCTGGAGTCCGGGGTTCGTAGTTGAAGCTTTCTTT. Amino acid sequence: CAWSPGFVVEAFF.

The table lists this clone with a count of one. V gene TRBV19 combines with J gene TRBJ1-1, with D hard to call. V lost 6 bases and J lost 4, with 9 bases in between. Germline CDR1 LNHDA, CDR2 SQIVND (reference sequence). The CDR3 contains 12 residues. CDR3 sequence reads: CASREAGTEAFF. The CDR3 region has the DNA TGTGCCAGTAGAGAGGCCGGCACTGAAGCTTTCTTT.

The V gene is TRBV3-1 (or the pseudogene TRBV3-2), the J gene TRBJ2-1; D unclear. The germline V gene has CDR1 LGHDT and CDR2 YNNKEL (reference sequence). The CDR3 sequence is 15 residues long. Trimming took 8 bases from V and 0 from J, leaving 14 bases between them. The CDR3 loop is CASSYLLSSYNEQFF. CDR3 DNA sequence: TGTGCCAGCTCCTATTTATTAAGCTCCTACAATGAGCAGTTCTTC.

V and J are TRBV2 and TRBJ2-5; TRBD1 agrees at 9 bases. V was pared by 9 bases and J by 5 bases, with 10 bases of the junction left unmatched. CDR3 length: 14 residues. The germline V gene encodes CDR1 SNHLY and CDR2 FYNNEI. DNA of the CDR3: TGTGCCAGTTCAAACAGGGGGCTCTTCGAGACCCAGTACTTC. Protein product: CASSNRGLFETQYF.